The rows below give T cell receptor beta chains drawn from one sample of a study of PD-1 blockade in mismatch repair-deficient tumors. The assay was immunoSEQ multiplex PCR, and TCRdb's table has in-frame clones only and misses some. The sample contains approximately 100,000 clones, 82% of which appear only once. Sequences were derived from peripheral blood, sampled less than 37 weeks after starting pembrolizumab. The receptors come from an adult with mismatch repair-deficient cancer. The CDR3 runs from the conserved cysteine through the conserved F or W. Fields, in order: CDR3 DNA, CDR3 protein, clone size, J gene, D gene, V gene. D genes are given only for firm matches. The size field is filled for only some rows; it gives once, few, many or a size class.

TGTGCCAGCAGCCAGTCTAACTATGGCTACACCTTC	CASSQSNYGYTF	-	TRBJ1-2	-	TRBV14
TGTGCCAGCAGCCCAGAGGTGACGGATGAAAAACTGTTTTTT	CASSPEVTDEKLFF	-	TRBJ1-4	-	TRBV4-2
TGTGCCAGCAGCCACTGGGGCGATGAGGCCAAAAACATTCAGTACTTC	CASSHWGDEAKNIQYF	-	TRBJ2-4	-	TRBV14
TGTGCCAGCACCAGACAGCTGGCGCTGGATGAAGCTTTCTTT	CASTRQLALDEAFF	-	TRBJ1-1	-	TRBV6-5
TGCGCCAGCAGCTTGGATAGCGGGAGGTTCTTCGAGCAGTACTTC	CASSLDSGRFFEQYF	-	TRBJ2-7	TRBD2	TRBV5-1
TGTGCCAGCAGCCCCCTTGGGCGGGAATCCTACAATGAGCAGTTCTTC	CASSPLGRESYNEQFF	-	TRBJ2-1	-	TRBV9
TGTGCCAGCAGTGAACTAGCGGGAACGGGGAATGAGCAGTTCTTC	CASSELAGTGNEQFF	-	TRBJ2-1	TRBD2	TRBV6-1
TGTGCCAGCAGTGCTTATTCTTATGGGGTGAACACCGGGGAGCTGTTTTTT	CASSAYSYGVNTGELFF	-	TRBJ2-2	-	TRBV6-1
TGTGCCAGCAGTTGGACGGAACACCAAGAGACCCAGTACTTC	CASSWTEHQETQYF	-	TRBJ2-5	-	TRBV6-5
TGTGCCAGCAGCTTAGCGCTGATTGGGGCTGAGACCCAGTACTTC	CASSLALIGAETQYF	once	TRBJ2-5	-	TRBV7-9
TGTGCCAGCAGCGGACTAGCGGGATCCAATGAGCAGTTCTTC	CASSGLAGSNEQFF	-	TRBJ2-1	TRBD2	TRBV11-3
TGTGCCAGCAGCTTGCCCGGGCAGAAAGAGACCCAGTACTTC	CASSLPGQKETQYF	-	TRBJ2-5	-	TRBV5-4
TGCGCCAGCAGCCCCAGCGGGAGGGGAGGCTACGAGCAGTACTTC	CASSPSGRGGYEQYF	-	TRBJ2-7	TRBD2	TRBV5-1
TGTGCCAGTACCCGGGGGACCCTAGGAAATCAGCCCCAGCATTTT	CASTRGTLGNQPQHF	-	TRBJ1-5	-	TRBV19
TGCGAAACACAGGAAAGCAATCAGCCCCAGCATTTT	CETQESNQPQHF	few	TRBJ1-5	-	TRBV23-1
TGTGCCAGCAGCGTCGGAGCGGGGAGCACAGATACGCAGTATTTT	CASSVGAGSTDTQYF	-	TRBJ2-3	TRBD2	TRBV9
TGTGCCAGCAGCGAACTAGGAAGCTATGGCTACACCTTC	CASSELGSYGYTF	-	TRBJ1-2	-	TRBV9
TGTGCCAGCAGCTCGACCGGGACTAGAAATGAGCAGTTCTTC	CASSSTGTRNEQFF	-	TRBJ2-1	TRBD2	TRBV7-3
TGTGCCAGCTCACCAAATCAGGACAGGGCCCTTTGGCTAGCCAAAAACATTCAGTACTTC	CASSPNQDRALWLAKNIQYF	-	TRBJ2-4	TRBD1	TRBV18
TGTGCCAGCAGCTTACTGCCGGGACTAGCGGGAGTAGGGAACAATGAGCAGTTCTTC	CASSLLPGLAGVGNNEQFF	-	TRBJ2-1	TRBD2	TRBV7-2
TGTGCCAGCAGTTTAACCATCAACGTGGGGCAGTACTTC	CASSLTINVGQYF	-	TRBJ2-7	-	TRBV27
TGTGCCAGCAGCGTAGACGACAGGAACACTGAAGCTTTCTTT	CASSVDDRNTEAFF	-	TRBJ1-1	-	TRBV9
TGTGCCAGCAGCTATCCTAGCGGGAGTCGAGACGAGCAGTACTTC	CASSYPSGSRDEQYF	-	TRBJ2-7	TRBD2	TRBV7-2
TGTGCCAGCAGCTTAGACGAAACGGCTACGGAAAACAATGAGCAGTTCTTC	CASSLDETATENNEQFF	-	TRBJ2-1	-	TRBV7-8
TGTGCCTGGAGTGTACCAAGACTGAGCTTCTATGGCTACACCTTC	CAWSVPRLSFYGYTF	-	TRBJ1-2	-	TRBV30
TGCGCCAGCAGCCCCGCGGTGGGATACGAGCAGTACTTC	CASSPAVGYEQYF	-	TRBJ2-7	-	TRBV5-1
TGTGCCAGCAGCTCCTCGCCCACTGAAGCTTTCTTT	CASSSSPTEAFF	-	TRBJ1-1	-	TRBV7-9
TGTGCCAGCAGCCCAGCGCGGGGTTCGGTCTCCTACGAGCAGTACTTC	CASSPARGSVSYEQYF	-	TRBJ2-7	-	TRBV7-2
TGTGCCAGCTCCCTGGACAGATACAACACAGATACGCAGTATTTT	CASSLDRYNTDTQYF	-	TRBJ2-3	-	TRBV18
TGTGCCAGCAGCTCTGTCCGCGGGTCCCTCGGCAATGAGCAGTTCTTC	CASSSVRGSLGNEQFF	-	TRBJ2-1	-	TRBV7-2
TGTGCTAGCAGCTTAGGTCCGCCGGGACGGTACACCGGGGAGCTGTTTTTT	CASSLGPPGRYTGELFF	-	TRBJ2-2	-	TRBV7-7
TGTGCCAGCAGCTTAGCGGGAGGCGGGAGAGATACGCAGTATTTT	CASSLAGGGRDTQYF	-	TRBJ2-3	TRBD2	TRBV7-9
TGTGCCAGCAGTTGGCGGGAAACCTACGAGCAGTACTTC	CASSWRETYEQYF	-	TRBJ2-7	-	TRBV28
TGTGCCAGCAGCTCTCCGGGGGCAGGTACATCTGGAAACACCATATATTTT	CASSSPGAGTSGNTIYF	-	TRBJ1-3	-	TRBV7-6
TGCGCCAGCAGCGAGGGACAGGGGGTATTAAACGAGCAGTACTTC	CASSEGQGVLNEQYF	-	TRBJ2-7	TRBD1	TRBV5-1
TGTGCCAGCGGACAGAGCCCAATCTACGAGCAGTACTTC	CASGQSPIYEQYF	-	TRBJ2-7	-	TRBV2
TGTGCCAGCAGCTTAGCGGGAGGGGTCTACGAGCAGTACTTC	CASSLAGGVYEQYF	-	TRBJ2-7	TRBD2	TRBV7-2
TGTGCCGGAGGGAGCGGGAGGTACCAAGAGACCCAGTACTTC	CAGGSGRYQETQYF	-	TRBJ2-5	TRBD2	TRBV28
TGTGCCAGCAGCTTGGCTAGCGGGAACAATGAGCAATTCTTC	CASSLASGNNEQFF	-	TRBJ2-1	TRBD2	TRBV7-2
TGCGCCAGCAGCTTGGGGCTAGCGGCCGGTTCAGAGACCCAGTACTTC	CASSLGLAAGSETQYF	few	TRBJ2-5	TRBD2	TRBV5-1
TGTGCCAGCAGTTGGCAGTTAAATCAGCCCCAGCATTTT	CASSWQLNQPQHF	once	TRBJ1-5	-	TRBV27
TGTGCCAGTAGTATAGGTTGGACAGGGCCGAACACTGAAGCTTTCTTT	CASSIGWTGPNTEAFF	-	TRBJ1-1	TRBD1	TRBV19
TGCGCCAGCGGGGAACAGGGGAACGTGGGGTCAGATACGCAGTATTTT	CASGEQGNVGSDTQYF	-	TRBJ2-3	TRBD1	TRBV5-1
TGTGCCAGCAGCTCGGGACAGGGTTACGAAAAACTGTTTTTT	CASSSGQGYEKLFF	-	TRBJ1-4	TRBD1	TRBV7-8
TGTGCCAGCAGCTTAAGGGGGGCCCAGGGTAGCGCAGATACGCAGTATTTT	CASSLRGAQGSADTQYF	-	TRBJ2-3	-	TRBV7-2
TGTGCCAGCAAAAGGTCGACCAGCGGGAGGGTCGAGACCCAGTACTTC	CASKRSTSGRVETQYF	-	TRBJ2-5	TRBD2	TRBV7-2
TGTGCCAGTAGTTTGAGGAACACAGATACGCAGTATTTT	CASSLRNTDTQYF	-	TRBJ2-3	-	TRBV19
TGTGCCAGCAGGCCCACTAGCGGGAGTTCTTACGAGCAGTACTTC	CASRPTSGSSYEQYF	-	TRBJ2-7	TRBD2	TRBV6-1
TGTGCCAGTCTGAGGAACAGGGAGGGCTATGGCTACACCTTC	CASLRNREGYGYTF	-	TRBJ1-2	-	TRBV19
TGCGCCCGGACTGTTAACACCGGGGAGCTGTTTTTT	CARTVNTGELFF	-	TRBJ2-2	-	TRBV23-1
TGTGCCATCAGTGGGAAGGACAGGGAAGTCCACGAGCAGTACTTC	CAISGKDREVHEQYF	-	TRBJ2-7	TRBD1	TRBV10-3
TGTGCCAGCAGCTCCCTTTCGAAGGGGGGAGACGAGCAGTACTTC	CASSSLSKGGDEQYF	-	TRBJ2-7	-	TRBV5-8
TGTGCCAGCAGCTACCCGGGACAGGTGAATGAGCAGTTCTTC	CASSYPGQVNEQFF	once	TRBJ2-1	TRBD1	TRBV7-9
TGTGCCAGCAGCTTGGAGGGGGACTCGATGTACGAGCAGTACTTC	CASSLEGDSMYEQYF	-	TRBJ2-7	-	TRBV5-4